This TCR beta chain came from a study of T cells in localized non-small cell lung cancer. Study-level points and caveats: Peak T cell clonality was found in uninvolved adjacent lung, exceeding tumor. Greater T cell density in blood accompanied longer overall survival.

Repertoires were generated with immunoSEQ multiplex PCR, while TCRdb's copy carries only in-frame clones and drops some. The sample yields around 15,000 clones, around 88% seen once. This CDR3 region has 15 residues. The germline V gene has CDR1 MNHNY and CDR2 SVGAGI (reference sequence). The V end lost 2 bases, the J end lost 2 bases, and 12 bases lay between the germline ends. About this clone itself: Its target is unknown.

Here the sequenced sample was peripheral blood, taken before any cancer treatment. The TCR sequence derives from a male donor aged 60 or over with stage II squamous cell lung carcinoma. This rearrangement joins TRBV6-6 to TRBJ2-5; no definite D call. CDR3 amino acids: CASSYGVAVQETQYF. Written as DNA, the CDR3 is TGTGCCAGCAGTTACGGGGTGGCTGTTCAAGAGACCCAGTACTTC.